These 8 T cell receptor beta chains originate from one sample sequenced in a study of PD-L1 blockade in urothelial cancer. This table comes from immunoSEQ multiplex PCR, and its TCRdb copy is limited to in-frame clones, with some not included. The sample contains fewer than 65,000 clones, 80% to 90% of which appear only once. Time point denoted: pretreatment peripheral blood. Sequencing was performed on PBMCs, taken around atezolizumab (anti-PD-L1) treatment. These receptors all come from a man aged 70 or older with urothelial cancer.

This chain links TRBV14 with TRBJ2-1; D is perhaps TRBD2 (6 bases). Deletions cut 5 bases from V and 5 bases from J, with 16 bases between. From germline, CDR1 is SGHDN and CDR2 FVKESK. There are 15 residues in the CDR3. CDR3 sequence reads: CASSSLAGRNNEQFF. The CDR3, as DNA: TGTGCCAGCAGCTCACTGGCGGGAAGGAACAATGAGCAGTTCTTC.

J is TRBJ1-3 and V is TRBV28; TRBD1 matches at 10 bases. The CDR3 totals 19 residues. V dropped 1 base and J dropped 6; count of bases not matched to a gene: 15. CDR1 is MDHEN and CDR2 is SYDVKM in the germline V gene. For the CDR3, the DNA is TGTGCCAGCAGTTTATTAGCTGGGCGGGACAGGGGTGTTCCAAACACCATATATTTT. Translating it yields CASSLLAGRDRGVPNTIYF.

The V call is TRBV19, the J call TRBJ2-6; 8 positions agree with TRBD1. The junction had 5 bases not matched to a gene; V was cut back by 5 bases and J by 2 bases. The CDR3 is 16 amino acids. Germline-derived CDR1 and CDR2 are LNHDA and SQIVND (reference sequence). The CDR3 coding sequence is TGTGCCAGTAGTCCGACAGGGGACCCTGGGGCCAACGTCCTGACTTTC. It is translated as CASSPTGDPGANVLTF.

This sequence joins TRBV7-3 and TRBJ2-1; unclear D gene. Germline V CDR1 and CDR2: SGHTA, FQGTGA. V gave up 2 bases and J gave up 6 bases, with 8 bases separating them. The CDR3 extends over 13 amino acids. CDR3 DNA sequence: TGTGCCAGCAGCTTAGCTCTAGGCAATGAGCAGTTCTTC. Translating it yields CASSLALGNEQFF.

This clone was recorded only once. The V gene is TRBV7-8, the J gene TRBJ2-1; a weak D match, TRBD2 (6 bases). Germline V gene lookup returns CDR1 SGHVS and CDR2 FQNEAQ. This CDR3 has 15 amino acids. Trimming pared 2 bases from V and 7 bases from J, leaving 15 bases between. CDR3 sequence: CASSLSNGRRNEQFF. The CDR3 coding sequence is TGTGCCAGCAGCTTATCCAACGGGAGACGGAATGAGCAGTTCTTC.

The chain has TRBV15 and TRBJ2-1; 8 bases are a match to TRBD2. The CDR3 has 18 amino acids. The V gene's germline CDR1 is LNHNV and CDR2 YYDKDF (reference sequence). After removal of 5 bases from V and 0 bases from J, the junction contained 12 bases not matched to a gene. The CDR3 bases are TGTGCCACCAGCTTCCCATTAGGGCTAGCGGGCTCCTACAATGAGCAGTTCTTC. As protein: CATSFPLGLAGSYNEQFF.

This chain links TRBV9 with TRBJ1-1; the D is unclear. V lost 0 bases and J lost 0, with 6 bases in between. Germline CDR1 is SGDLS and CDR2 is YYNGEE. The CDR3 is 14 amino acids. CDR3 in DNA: TGTGCCAGCAGCGTAGGGAGGATGAACACTGAAGCTTTCTTT. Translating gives CASSVGRMNTEAFF.

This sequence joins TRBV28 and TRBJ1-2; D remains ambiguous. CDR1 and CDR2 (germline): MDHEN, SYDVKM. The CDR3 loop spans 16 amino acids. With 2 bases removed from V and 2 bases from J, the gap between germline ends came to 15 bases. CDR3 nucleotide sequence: TGTGCCAGCAGTTTAACCGCGGGAGCTGGAAACTATGGCTACACCTTC. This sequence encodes CASSLTAGAGNYGYTF.